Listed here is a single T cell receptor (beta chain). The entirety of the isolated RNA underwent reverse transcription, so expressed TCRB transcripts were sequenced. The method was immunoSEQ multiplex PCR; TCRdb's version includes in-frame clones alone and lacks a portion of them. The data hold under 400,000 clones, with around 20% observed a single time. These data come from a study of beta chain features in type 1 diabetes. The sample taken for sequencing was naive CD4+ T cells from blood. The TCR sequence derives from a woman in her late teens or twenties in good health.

Written as DNA, the CDR3 is TGTGCCAGTAGTATCCCGACTAGCGGGGGTGGTGAGCAGTTCTTC. Encoded protein: CASSIPTSGGGEQFF. The chain uses TRBV19 and TRBJ2-1; 12 positions match TRBD2. Trimming cost V 3 bases and J 9 bases; bases outside gene matches: 6. Germline CDR1 LNHDA, CDR2 SQIVND (reference sequence). The CDR3 is made up of 15 amino acids.